This TCR beta chain was identified during a study of Ad26.COV2.S vaccination and SARS-CoV-2 variants. Regarding treatment: roughly 19 received Ad26.COV2.S at low or high dose, single or two shots; 5 received placebo; per-sample allocation not given. The samples were gathered on day 63 after the first injection of vaccine or placebo. TCRdb's table, derived via immunoSEQ multiplex PCR, lists solely in-frame clones and lacks some. Here the sample spans hundreds of thousands of clones, about nine tenths being singletons. Germline V gene lookup returns CDR1 SGHDT and CDR2 YYEEEE. The CDR3 spans 12 residues. V lost 4 bases, J lost 6 bases, and 11 bases lay in between.

The rearrangement links TRBV5-6 to TRBJ2-7; D might be TRBD1 (6 bases). Sequencing was performed on peripheral blood, taken in a trial of Ad26.COV2.S vaccine versus placebo. The receptor was derived from a person between 18 and 65 years old who received the Ad26.COV2.S COVID-19 vaccine or a placebo. CDR3 DNA: TGTGCCAGCAGCGCCAGGGGTAGCGAGCAGTACTTC. Translation gives CASSARGSEQYF.